This T cell receptor beta chain was identified during a study of shared clonotypes between healthy human individuals. Study-level information: Each donor's CD8 memory used one plate, CD8 naive two, each CD4 subset three.

Concerning this clone itself: Its antigen is undetermined. Additional DNA sequences in this sample encode the identical CDR3.

Method: immunoSEQ multiplex PCR; TCRdb's copy keeps in-frame clones and lacks some. The table has some 2.1 million clones, 90% to 95% seen once. Trimming removed 2 bases at V and 1 base at J, with 5 bases between. The CDR3 consists of 13 residues. The germline gives CDR1 KGHSH, CDR2 LQKENI. Study outcomes and limitations: Generation probability values for non-shared clonotypes were lower than those for clonotypes shared by all four donors.

Input material: naive CD4+ T cells sorted from blood. Documented subset: CD45RA+ positively selected. The sequence derives from a man between 18 and 35 years old in good health. This chain joins TRBV18 and TRBJ1-1, with no clear D. The CDR3 DNA reads as TGTGCCAGCTCACCAGAGGGGAACACTGAAGCTTTCTTT. Translating gives CASSPEGNTEAFF.